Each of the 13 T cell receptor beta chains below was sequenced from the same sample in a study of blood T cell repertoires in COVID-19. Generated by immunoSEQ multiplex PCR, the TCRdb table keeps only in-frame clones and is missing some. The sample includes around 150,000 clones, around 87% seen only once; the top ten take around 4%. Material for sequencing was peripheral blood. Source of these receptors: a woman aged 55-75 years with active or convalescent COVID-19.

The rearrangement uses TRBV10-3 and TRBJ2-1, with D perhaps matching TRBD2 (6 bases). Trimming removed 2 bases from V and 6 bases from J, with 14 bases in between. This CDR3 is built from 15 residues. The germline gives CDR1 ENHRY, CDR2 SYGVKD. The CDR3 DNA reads TGTGCCATCAGTGAGGGCGGGGTGTTCGGCAATGAGCAGTTCTTC. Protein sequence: CAISEGGVFGNEQFF.

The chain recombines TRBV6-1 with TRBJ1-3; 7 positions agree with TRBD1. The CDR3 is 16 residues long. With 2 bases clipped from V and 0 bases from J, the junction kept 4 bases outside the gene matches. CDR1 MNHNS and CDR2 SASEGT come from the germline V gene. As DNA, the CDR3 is TGTGCCAGCAGTGAACTCGGGACAGTCTCTGGAAACACCATATATTTT. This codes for CASSELGTVSGNTIYF.

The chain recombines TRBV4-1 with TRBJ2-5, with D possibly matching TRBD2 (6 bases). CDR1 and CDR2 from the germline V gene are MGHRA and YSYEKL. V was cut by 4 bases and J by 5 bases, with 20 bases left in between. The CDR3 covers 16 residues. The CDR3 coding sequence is TGCGCCAGCAGCCGCTCCCCTGTAGCGAGCGGGGAGACCCAGTACTTC. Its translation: CASSRSPVASGETQYF.

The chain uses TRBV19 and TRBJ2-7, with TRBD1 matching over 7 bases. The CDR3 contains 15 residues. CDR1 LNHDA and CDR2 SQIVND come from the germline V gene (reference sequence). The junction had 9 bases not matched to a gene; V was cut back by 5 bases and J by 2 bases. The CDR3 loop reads CASSESGTAPYEQYF. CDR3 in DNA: TGTGCCAGTAGTGAATCCGGGACAGCACCCTACGAGCAGTACTTC. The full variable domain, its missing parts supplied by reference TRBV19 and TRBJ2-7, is DGGITQSPKYLFRKEGQNVTLSCEQNLNHDAMYWYRQDPGQGLRLIYYSQIVNDFQKGDIAEGYSVSREKKESFPLTVTSAQKNPTAFYLCASSESGTAPYEQYFGPGTRLTVT.

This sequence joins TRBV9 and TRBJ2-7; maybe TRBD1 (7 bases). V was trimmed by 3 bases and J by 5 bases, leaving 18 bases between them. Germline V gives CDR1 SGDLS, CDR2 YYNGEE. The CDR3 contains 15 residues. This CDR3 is CASSATGERRDEQYF. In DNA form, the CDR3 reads TGTGCCAGCAGCGCCACAGGGGAGAGGAGGGACGAGCAGTACTTC.

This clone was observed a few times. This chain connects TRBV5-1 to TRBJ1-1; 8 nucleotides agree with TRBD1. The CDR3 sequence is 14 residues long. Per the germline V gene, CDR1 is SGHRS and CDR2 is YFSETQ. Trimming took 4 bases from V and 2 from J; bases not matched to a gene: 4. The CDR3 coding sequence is TGCGCCAGCAGCAGGACAGGGTACAACACTGAAGCTTTCTTT. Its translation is CASSRTGYNTEAFF. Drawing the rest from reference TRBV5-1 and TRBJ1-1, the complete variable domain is KAGVTQTPRYLIKTRGQQVTLSCSPISGHRSVSWYQQTPGQGLQFLFEYFSETQRNKGNFPGRFSGRQFSNSRSEMNVSTLELGDSALYLCASSRTGYNTEAFFGQGTRLTVV.

CDR3 nucleotides: TGCAGCGTTTTGGCCGGGGATGGCTACACCTTC. It is translated as CSVLAGDGYTF. The chain links TRBV29-1 to TRBJ1-2; D gene unclear. From germline, CDR1 is SQVTM and CDR2 ANQGSEA. The CDR3 extends over 11 amino acids. Trimming cost V 5 bases and J 6 bases, with 10 bases left between them.

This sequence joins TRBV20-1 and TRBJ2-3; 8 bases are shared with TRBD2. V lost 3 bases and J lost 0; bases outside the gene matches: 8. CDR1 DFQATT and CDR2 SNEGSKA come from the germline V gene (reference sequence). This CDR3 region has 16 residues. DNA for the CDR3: TGCAGTGCTAGTTTCGGGGGGGACGCTAGCACAGATACGCAGTATTTT. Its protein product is CSASFGGDASTDTQYF.

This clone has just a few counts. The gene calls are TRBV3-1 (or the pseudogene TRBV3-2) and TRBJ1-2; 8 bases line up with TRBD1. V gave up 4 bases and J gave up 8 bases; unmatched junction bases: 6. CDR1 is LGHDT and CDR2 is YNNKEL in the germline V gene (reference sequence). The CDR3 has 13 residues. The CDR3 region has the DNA TGTGCCAGCAGCCCCGGACAGGGTGAGGGCTACACCTTC. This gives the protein CASSPGQGEGYTF.

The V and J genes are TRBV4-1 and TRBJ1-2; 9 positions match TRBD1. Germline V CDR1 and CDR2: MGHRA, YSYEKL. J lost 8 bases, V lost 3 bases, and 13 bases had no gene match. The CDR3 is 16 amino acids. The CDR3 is CASSHPGNRGQEGYTF. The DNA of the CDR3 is TGCGCCAGCAGCCATCCCGGGAACAGGGGGCAGGAAGGCTACACCTTC.

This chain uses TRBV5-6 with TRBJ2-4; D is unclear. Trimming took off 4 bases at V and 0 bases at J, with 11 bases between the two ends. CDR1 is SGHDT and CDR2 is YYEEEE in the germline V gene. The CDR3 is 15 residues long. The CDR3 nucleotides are TGTGCCAGCAGCCGCATCGAAGCAGCCAAAAACATTCAGTACTTC. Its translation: CASSRIEAAKNIQYF.

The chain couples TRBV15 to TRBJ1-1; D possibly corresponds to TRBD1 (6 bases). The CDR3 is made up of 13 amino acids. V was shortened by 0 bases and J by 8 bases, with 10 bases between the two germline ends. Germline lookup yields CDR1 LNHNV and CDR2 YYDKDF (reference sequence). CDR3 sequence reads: CATSRDRGQEAFF. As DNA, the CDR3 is TGTGCCACCAGCAGAGACAGGGGCCAGGAAGCTTTCTTT.

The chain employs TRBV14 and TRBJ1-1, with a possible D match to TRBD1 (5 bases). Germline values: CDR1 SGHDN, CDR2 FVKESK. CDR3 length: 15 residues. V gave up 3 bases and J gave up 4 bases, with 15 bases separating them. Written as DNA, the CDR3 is TGTGCCAGCAGCCACCGAGCGGGGGGTGGCACTGAAGCTTTCTTT. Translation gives CASSHRAGGGTEAFF.